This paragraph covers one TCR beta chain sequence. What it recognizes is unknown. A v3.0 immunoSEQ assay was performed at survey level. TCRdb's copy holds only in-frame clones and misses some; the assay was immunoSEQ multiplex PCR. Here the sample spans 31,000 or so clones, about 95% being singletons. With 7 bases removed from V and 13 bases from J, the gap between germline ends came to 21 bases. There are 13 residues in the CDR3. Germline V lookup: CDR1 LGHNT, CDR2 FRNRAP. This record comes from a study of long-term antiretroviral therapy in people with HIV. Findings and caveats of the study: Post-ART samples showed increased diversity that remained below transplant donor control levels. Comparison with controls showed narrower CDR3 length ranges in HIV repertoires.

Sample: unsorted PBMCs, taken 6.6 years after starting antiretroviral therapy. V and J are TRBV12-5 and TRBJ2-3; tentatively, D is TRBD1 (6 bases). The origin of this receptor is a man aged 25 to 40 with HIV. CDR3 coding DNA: TGTGCTAGTGACTTTACAGGGTCGATATTAGAGTATTTT. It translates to CASDFTGSILEYF.